This T cell receptor beta chain was captured by sequencing in a study of shared clonotypes between healthy human individuals. TCRdb keeps only in-frame clones here, not all; method: immunoSEQ multiplex PCR. Here the sample spans under 700,000 clones, 95% being singletons. A word on this clone: Its target is not known.

Cells designated naive CD8 were CD45RO-negative and were positively selected for CCR7, with terminally differentiated effector memory CD45RA+ cells excluded. In germline, CDR1 is MGHRA, CDR2 YSYEKL. CDR3 length: 15 residues. Trimming took off 0 bases at V and 1 base at J, with 9 bases between the two ends. Whole-study results and caveats: The small donor group covered limited genetic and exposure diversity.

The chain combines TRBV4-1 with TRBJ1-1; D is possibly TRBD1 (5 bases). This TCR was sampled from a woman aged 30 to 39 in good health. The sequenced sample was naive CD8+ T cells sorted from blood. The CDR3 loop is CASSQDAGPNTEAFF. For the CDR3, the DNA is TGCGCCAGCAGCCAAGATGCGGGACCGAACACTGAAGCTTTCTTT.